This T cell receptor beta chain comes out of a study of T cell responses to AZD1222 COVID-19 vaccine. This CDR3 has 16 amino acids. Germline V gives CDR1 MGHRA, CDR2 YSYEKL. The V end was cut by 4 bases, the J end by 1 base, with 13 bases between. Libraries were prepared by immunoSEQ multiplex PCR; TCRdb keeps only in-frame clonotypes and omits some of them. The repertoire consists of some 60,000 clones, with about 79% occurring once and the leading ten covering around 18%. Regarding the study as a whole: The study reported that nearly half of spike-specific TCRs target unmutated variant regions. Repertoires were collected only later (after the peak T cell response had occurred). The donor group comprised mostly white British people and more females; the analysis possibly underestimated clonal diversity.

This clone appeared a single time. What it binds is unknown. The receptor's source is an adult in good health. V is TRBV4-1 and J is TRBJ2-2; unclear D gene. The sequencing used peripheral blood, collected on day 0 of AZD1222 vaccination. CDR3 nucleotides: TGCGCCAGCAGCCGCTGGGCCCTGATGAACACCGGGGAGCTGTTTTTT. It specifies CASSRWALMNTGELFF.